The 30 T cell receptor beta chains listed next were all sequenced from one sample in a study of blood T cell repertoires in COVID-19. Measured with immunoSEQ multiplex PCR; TCRdb has only the in-frame clones, and not every one. The data contain some 400,000 clones, 85% to 90% of them singletons. The sequenced material came from PBMCs or T cells enriched from blood (not recorded which). These receptors came from a woman aged 30 to 39 who had recovered from COVID-19.

The chain links TRBV20-1 to TRBJ1-1, with D possibly TRBD1 on 6 matching bases. Trimming took 3 bases from V and 5 from J, leaving 16 bases between them. The CDR3 has 14 residues. In germline, CDR1 is DFQATT, CDR2 SNEGSKA (reference sequence). The CDR3 sequence: CSASTGGAKTEAFF. The CDR3 DNA reads as TGCAGTGCTAGTACTGGGGGCGCGAAGACTGAAGCTTTCTTT.

The V call is TRBV4-2, the J call TRBJ1-3; D is unclear. There are 15 residues in the CDR3. Deletions cut 2 bases from V and 0 bases from J, with 8 bases between. Germline V gene sequence: CDR1 LGHNA, CDR2 YNFKEQ. The CDR3 here is CASSQPGDSGNTIYF. As DNA, the CDR3 is TGTGCCAGCAGCCAACCCGGTGACTCTGGAAACACCATATATTTT.

The rearrangement uses TRBV3-1 (or the pseudogene TRBV3-2) and TRBJ2-7; perhaps TRBD1 as D (5 bases). This CDR3 contains 13 residues. From germline, CDR1 is LGHDT and CDR2 YNNKEL (reference sequence). Trimming took 1 base from V and 5 from J, leaving 9 bases between them. CDR3 loop: CASSQGGRDEQYF. The CDR3 nucleotides are TGTGCCAGCAGCCAAGGAGGCAGGGACGAGCAGTACTTC.

The rearrangement joins TRBV4-3 to TRBJ2-1, with D possibly TRBD2 on 6 matching bases. Per germline, CDR1 LGHNA and CDR2 YSLEER. The V and J ends lost 5 bases and 0 bases respectively, with 20 bases between them. This CDR3 is 18 amino acids long. CDR3 coding DNA: TGCGCCAGCAGCTCCGAGCAGGGCGGGGCCAGCTCCTACAATGAGCAGTTCTTC. Its translation is CASSSEQGGASSYNEQFF.

This sequence joins TRBV30 and TRBJ2-2, with TRBD2 matching 14 bases. There are 15 residues in the CDR3. Trimming cost V 8 bases and J 0 bases; bases outside gene matches: 2. Germline assignment: CDR1 GTSNPN and CDR2 SVGIG (reference sequence). The CDR3 DNA is TGTGCCCTGACTAGCGGGGGGGCGAACACCGGGGAGCTGTTTTTT. Encoded protein: CALTSGGANTGELFF.

The V gene is TRBV6-4, the J gene TRBJ1-2; 9 positions match TRBD1. The CDR3 covers 13 residues. Germline assignment: CDR1 MRHNA and CDR2 SNTAGT. The ends lost 5 bases at V and 14 bases at J; junction bases unmatched: 12. The CDR3 protein is CASSPQGASSKTF. The DNA for the CDR3 is TGTGCCAGCAGTCCACAGGGGGCCTCATCTAAGACCTTC.

This chain connects TRBV6-6 to TRBJ1-2, with 8 bases fitting TRBD1. Germline values: CDR1 MNHNY, CDR2 SVGAGI (reference sequence). The CDR3 covers 13 residues. With V trimmed by 8 bases and J by 4 bases, 6 bases remained unmatched. The CDR3 sequence is CASGDRSLYGYTF. The CDR3 region has the DNA TGTGCCAGCGGGGACAGGTCCCTCTATGGCTACACCTTC.

This clone was counted once. The chain uses TRBV6-2 or TRBV6-3 and TRBJ2-3, with 8 bases fitting TRBD1. Looked up from germline, CDR1 is MNHEY and CDR2 is SVGEGT. This CDR3 spans 17 amino acids. V was clipped by 0 bases and J by 5 bases; unmatched bases: 10. CDR3 sequence: CASSYSGGQGDGDTQYF. In nucleotides, the CDR3 is TGTGCCAGCAGTTACTCGGGTGGACAGGGCGATGGAGATACGCAGTATTTT.

The rearrangement uses TRBV4-2 and TRBJ2-6; maybe TRBD1 (5 bases). CDR3 length: 16 amino acids. Germline V gene lookup returns CDR1 LGHNA and CDR2 YNFKEQ. Deletions cut 0 bases from V and 0 bases from J, with 6 bases between. The CDR3, as DNA: TGTGCCAGCAGCCAAGACAGGGACTCTGGGGCCAACGTCCTGACTTTC. Protein: CASSQDRDSGANVLTF.

The chain links TRBV30 to TRBJ1-1, with 7 bases aligning to TRBD1. The germline V gene encodes CDR1 GTSNPN and CDR2 SVGIG (reference sequence). V was pared by 4 bases and J by 10 bases, with 15 bases of the junction left unmatched. The CDR3 is 14 amino acids. The CDR3 is CAWTLGEGAYRAFF. DNA for the CDR3: TGTGCCTGGACCCTCGGTGAGGGGGCTTATCGAGCTTTCTTT.

V is TRBV18 and J is TRBJ2-4, with D perhaps TRBD1 (6 bases). With 4 bases removed from V and 0 bases from J, the gap between germline ends came to 13 bases. This CDR3 is 16 amino acids long. Germline V CDR1 and CDR2: KGHSH, LQKENI. The CDR3 region is CASSHSTGLAKNIQYF. CDR3 bases: TGTGCCAGCTCACACTCTACAGGGCTAGCCAAAAACATTCAGTACTTC.

The chain links TRBV11-2 to TRBJ1-5; no clear D gene. The germline V gene encodes CDR1 SGHAT and CDR2 FQNNGV. The V end was cut by 4 bases, the J end by 0 bases, with 10 bases between. This CDR3 region has 15 residues. CDR3 loop: CASSSTSYSNQPQHF. The DNA for the CDR3 is TGTGCCAGCAGCTCGACATCGTATAGCAATCAGCCCCAGCATTTT.

V is TRBV7-2 and J is TRBJ1-1; D may be TRBD1 (5 bases). Deletions cut 4 bases from V and 10 bases from J, with 10 bases between. The CDR3 consists of 11 residues. Germline CDR1 reads SGHTA; CDR2 reads FQGNSA. The CDR3 region is CASSSRVRAFF. In DNA form, the CDR3 reads TGTGCCAGCAGCTCCAGGGTAAGAGCTTTCTTT.

The CDR3 nucleotides read TGTGCCAGCAGCCAAGTTAGGACAGCTTCGAACACCGGGGAGCTGTTTTTT. This gives the protein CASSQVRTASNTGELFF. The V gene is TRBV3-1 (or the pseudogene TRBV3-2), the J gene TRBJ2-2; possibly TRBD1 for D (6 bases). This CDR3 region has 17 residues. Trimming stripped 1 base from V and 0 bases from J, with 12 bases between. CDR1 and CDR2 (germline): LGHDT, YNNKEL (reference sequence).

The rearrangement links TRBV5-1 to TRBJ2-1; TRBD2 agrees at 7 bases. The CDR3 runs to 16 residues. CDR1 and CDR2 from the germline V gene are SGHRS and YFSETQ. V gave up 0 bases and J gave up 5 bases; unmatched junction bases: 8. DNA for the CDR3: TGCGCCAGCAGCTTGGTTGGGGGAGGGCCCCACAATGAGCAGTTCTTC. Its translation: CASSLVGGGPHNEQFF. Together with reference TRBV5-1 and TRBJ2-1, the CDR3 gives the full variable domain: KAGVTQTPRYLIKTRGQQVTLSCSPISGHRSVSWYQQTPGQGLQFLFEYFSETQRNKGNFPGRFSGRQFSNSRSEMNVSTLELGDSALYLCASSLVGGGPHNEQFFGPGTRLTVL.

This chain links TRBV5-1 with TRBJ1-2, with D perhaps TRBD1 (5 bases). CDR3 length: 15 amino acids. Germline CDR1 reads SGHRS; CDR2 reads YFSETQ. Between the trimmed V and J ends, which lost 7 bases and 0 bases, there was a span of 16 bases. Written as DNA, the CDR3 is TGCGCCAGCGGCGTCGAAGGGGTCTCTAACTATGGCTACACCTTC. The encoded protein is CASGVEGVSNYGYTF.

This chain joins TRBV7-2 and TRBJ2-7; D remains ambiguous. The CDR3 length is 14 residues. Germline assignment: CDR1 SGHTA and CDR2 FQGNSA. V was shortened by 3 bases and J by 6 bases, with 15 bases between the two germline ends. The CDR3 spells CASSFSLSLREQYF. In nucleotides, the CDR3 is TGTGCCAGCAGCTTTTCTCTTTCGTTGCGCGAGCAGTACTTC.

This chain links TRBV9 with TRBJ1-5; 8 nucleotides line up with TRBD1. V dropped 3 bases and J dropped 5; count of bases not matched to a gene: 4. Germline CDR1 SGDLS, CDR2 YYNGEE. CDR3 length: 14 amino acids. This CDR3 is CASSGQGTYQPQHF. CDR3 nucleotides: TGTGCCAGCAGCGGACAGGGGACGTATCAGCCCCAGCATTTT.

The genes are TRBV6-5 and TRBJ1-1; no definite D call. The CDR3 is made up of 14 amino acids. In germline, CDR1 is MNHEY, CDR2 SVGAGI. The V end was cut by 6 bases, the J end by 0 bases, with 11 bases between. The CDR3 bases are TGTGCCAGCAGGAGAGGGCCGATGAACACTGAAGCTTTCTTT. Residues: CASRRGPMNTEAFF.

This clone was counted between two and nine times. This chain connects TRBV29-1 to TRBJ2-1; 10 bases match TRBD2. V dropped 4 bases and J dropped 4; count of bases not matched to a gene: 7. The germline CDR1 and CDR2 sequences are SQVTM and ANQGSEA. CDR3 length: 15 residues. This chain's CDR3 is CSVVWLAGEYNEQFF. CDR3 sequence (DNA): TGCAGCGTTGTGTGGCTAGCGGGAGAATACAATGAGCAGTTCTTC.

A single count supports this clone. J is TRBJ2-7 and V is TRBV3-1 (or the pseudogene TRBV3-2), with TRBD1 as a possible D gene (5 bases). V gave up 1 base and J gave up 2 bases, with 6 bases separating them. The CDR3 covers 13 residues. The germline CDR1 and CDR2 sequences are LGHDT and YNNKEL (reference sequence). The CDR3 DNA follows: TGTGCCAGCAGCCAAGGCAGGGCCTACGAGCAGTACTTC. Translated: CASSQGRAYEQYF.

The chain combines TRBV18 with TRBJ1-5; TRBD1 agrees at 8 bases. Germline V gene sequence: CDR1 KGHSH, CDR2 LQKENI. CDR3 size: 17 residues. With 0 bases clipped from V and 4 bases from J, the junction kept 8 bases outside the gene matches. The CDR3 spells CASSPPNRGFGNQPQHF. DNA of the CDR3: TGTGCCAGCTCACCACCTAACAGGGGGTTCGGTAATCAGCCCCAGCATTTT. Full variable domain (remainder filled in from reference TRBV18 and TRBJ1-5): NAGVMQNPRHLVRRRGQEARLRCSPMKGHSHVYWYRQLPEEGLKFMVYLQKENIIDESGMPKERFSAEFPKEGPSILRIQQVVRGDSAAYFCASSPPNRGFGNQPQHFGDGTRLSIL.

The genes are TRBV4-2 and TRBJ1-1; 7 bases line up with TRBD1. This CDR3 region has 13 residues. Trimming took 4 bases from V and 5 from J; bases not matched to a gene: 4. From germline, CDR1 is LGHNA and CDR2 YNFKEQ. The CDR3 nucleotides read TGTGCCAGCAGCCTAGAGACAGGGACTGAAGCTTTCTTT. It yields the protein CASSLETGTEAFF.

The gene calls are TRBV28 and TRBJ1-4; 10 nucleotides match TRBD1. Germline V lookup: CDR1 MDHEN, CDR2 SYDVKM. The CDR3 is 17 residues long. V lost 6 bases and J lost 7; bases outside the gene matches: 14. CDR3 DNA sequence: TGTGCCAGCAGCGGGACAGATGGACAGGGGGGGTCTGAAAAACTGTTTTTT. It codes for CASSGTDGQGGSEKLFF.

This chain connects TRBV5-6 to TRBJ1-2, with D possibly matching TRBD1 (5 bases). The CDR3 covers 13 residues. Germline CDR1 is SGHDT and CDR2 is YYEEEE. The V and J ends lost 0 bases and 4 bases respectively, with 7 bases between them. The DNA of the CDR3 is TGTGCCAGCAGCTTGGTCCAGGGCTATGGCTACACCTTC. Translated: CASSLVQGYGYTF.

The chain has TRBV6-6 and TRBJ1-1; the D is unclear. Germline lookup yields CDR1 MNHNY and CDR2 SVGAGI (reference sequence). There are 14 residues in the CDR3. Trimming removed 4 bases from V and 7 bases from J, with 16 bases in between. CDR3 nucleotides: TGTGCCAGCAGTTCAGGCTGGATAGAACTTGAAGCTTTCTTT. This encodes CASSSGWIELEAFF.

This chain uses TRBV6-2 or TRBV6-3 with TRBJ2-3, with D possibly matching TRBD2 (6 bases). CDR3 length equals 16 residues. V was cut by 4 bases and J by 0 bases, with 14 bases left in between. Germline V lookup: CDR1 MNHEY, CDR2 SVGEGT. CDR3 DNA sequence: TGTGCCAGCAGTTCTCTCCGGGACTTTAGCACAGATACGCAGTATTTT. The encoded protein is CASSSLRDFSTDTQYF.

This chain connects TRBV10-3 to TRBJ2-7; TRBD2 is a possible D gene (5 bases). Germline assignment: CDR1 ENHRY and CDR2 SYGVKD. The V and J ends lost 0 bases and 1 base respectively, with 10 bases between them. The CDR3 totals 15 residues. CDR3 protein: CAISESDGNSYEQYF. The CDR3, as DNA: TGTGCCATCAGTGAGTCCGACGGGAATTCCTACGAGCAGTACTTC.

The chain couples TRBV11-2 to TRBJ2-1; 10 nucleotides agree with TRBD2. Germline CDR1 and CDR2: SGHAT and FQNNGV. The trim removed 2 bases at V and 0 bases at J, leaving 10 bases unmatched. This CDR3 spans 19 amino acids. The CDR3 region has the DNA TGTGCCAGCAGCTTATTCTCTAGCGGGAGTAGAACCTCCTACAATGAGCAGTTCTTC. Translating it yields CASSLFSSGSRTSYNEQFF.

The rearrangement joins TRBV14 to TRBJ2-7; 10 bases agree with TRBD2. J was trimmed by 4 bases and V by 4 bases; bases with no gene match: 4. CDR1 is SGHDN, CDR2 FVKESK, per germline. The CDR3 extends over 14 amino acids. CDR3 protein: CASSPSGSRYEQYF. The CDR3 bases are TGTGCCAGCAGCCCTAGCGGGAGTCGGTACGAGCAGTACTTC.